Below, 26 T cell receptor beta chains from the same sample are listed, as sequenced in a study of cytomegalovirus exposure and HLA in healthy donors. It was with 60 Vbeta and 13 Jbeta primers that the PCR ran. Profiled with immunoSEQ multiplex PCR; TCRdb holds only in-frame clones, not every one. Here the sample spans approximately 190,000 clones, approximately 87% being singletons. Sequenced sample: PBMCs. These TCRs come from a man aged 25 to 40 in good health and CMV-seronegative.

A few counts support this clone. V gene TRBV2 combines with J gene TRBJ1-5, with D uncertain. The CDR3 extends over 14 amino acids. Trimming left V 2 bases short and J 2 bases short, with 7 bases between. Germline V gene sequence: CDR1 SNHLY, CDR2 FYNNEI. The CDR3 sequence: CASSESRGNQPQHF. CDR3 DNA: TGTGCCAGCAGTGAATCCCGGGGCAATCAGCCCCAGCATTTT.

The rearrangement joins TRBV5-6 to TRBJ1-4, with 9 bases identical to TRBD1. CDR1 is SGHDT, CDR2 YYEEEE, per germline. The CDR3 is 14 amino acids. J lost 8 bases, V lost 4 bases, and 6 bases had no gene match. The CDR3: CASSPGTGWEKLFF. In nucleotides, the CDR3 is TGTGCCAGCAGCCCAGGGACAGGGTGGGAAAAACTGTTTTTT.

As DNA, the CDR3 is TGTGCCAGCTCACCAGTTGGGGGCCCGGGGGGAGCTGAAGCTTTCTTT. Amino acids: CASSPVGGPGGAEAFF. The chain recombines TRBV18 with TRBJ1-1, with TRBD1 as a possible D gene (6 bases). The CDR3 sequence is 16 residues long. Per germline, CDR1 KGHSH and CDR2 LQKENI. The V end lost 2 bases, the J end lost 6 bases, and 19 bases lay between the germline ends.

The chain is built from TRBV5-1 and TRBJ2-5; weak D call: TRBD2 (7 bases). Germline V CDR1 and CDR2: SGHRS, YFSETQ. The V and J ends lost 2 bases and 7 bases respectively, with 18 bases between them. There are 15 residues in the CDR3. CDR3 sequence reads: CASSFSGGGGGTQYF. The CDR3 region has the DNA TGCGCCAGCAGCTTTTCAGGCGGGGGCGGCGGGACCCAGTACTTC.

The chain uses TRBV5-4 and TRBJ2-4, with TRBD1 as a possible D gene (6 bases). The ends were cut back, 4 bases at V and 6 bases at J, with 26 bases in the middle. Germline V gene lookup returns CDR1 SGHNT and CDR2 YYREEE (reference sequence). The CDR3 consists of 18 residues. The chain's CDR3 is CASSVQGLGRLGLNIQYF. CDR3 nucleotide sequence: TGTGCCAGCAGCGTACAGGGTCTAGGTCGTTTGGGATTAAACATTCAGTACTTC. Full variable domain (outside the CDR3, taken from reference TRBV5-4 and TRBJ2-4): ETGVTQSPTHLIKTRGQQVTLRCSSQSGHNTVSWYQQALGQGPQFIFQYYREEENGRGNFPPRFSGLQFPNYSSELNVNALELDDSALYLCASSVQGLGRLGLNIQYFGAGTRLSVL.

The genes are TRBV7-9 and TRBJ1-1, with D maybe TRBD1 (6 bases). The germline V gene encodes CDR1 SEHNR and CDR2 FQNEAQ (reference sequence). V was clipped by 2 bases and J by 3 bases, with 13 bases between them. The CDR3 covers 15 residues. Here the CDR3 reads CASSLRGGVYTEAFF. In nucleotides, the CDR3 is TGTGCCAGCAGCTTAAGGGGGGGGGTATACACTGAAGCTTTCTTT.

The CDR3 is CSGGGVKGIQYF. DNA of the CDR3: TGCAGCGGGGGAGGGGTTAAGGGCATTCAGTACTTC. The chain recombines TRBV29-1 with TRBJ2-4; TRBD2 agrees at 7 bases. V gave up 7 bases and J gave up 9 bases; unmatched junction bases: 9. CDR3 length: 12 amino acids. In germline, CDR1 is SQVTM, CDR2 ANQGSEA.

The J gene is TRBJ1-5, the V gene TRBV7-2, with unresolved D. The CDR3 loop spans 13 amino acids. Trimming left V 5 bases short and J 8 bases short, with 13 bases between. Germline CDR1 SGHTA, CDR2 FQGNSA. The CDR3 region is CASSAQDLEPQHF. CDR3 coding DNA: TGTGCCAGCAGCGCCCAAGATTTAGAGCCCCAGCATTTT.

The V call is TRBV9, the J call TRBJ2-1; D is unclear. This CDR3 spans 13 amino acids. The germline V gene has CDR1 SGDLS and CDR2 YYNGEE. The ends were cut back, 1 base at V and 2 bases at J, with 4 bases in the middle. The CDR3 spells CASSVRAYNEQFF. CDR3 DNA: TGTGCCAGCAGCGTACGAGCCTACAATGAGCAGTTCTTC.

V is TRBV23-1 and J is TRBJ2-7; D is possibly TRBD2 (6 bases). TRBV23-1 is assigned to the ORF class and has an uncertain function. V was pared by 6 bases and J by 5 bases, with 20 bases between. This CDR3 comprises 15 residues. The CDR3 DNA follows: TGCGCCAGCAGCGTTCCCCAGGGAGGTAGAGACGAGCAGTACTTC. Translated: CASSVPQGGRDEQYF.

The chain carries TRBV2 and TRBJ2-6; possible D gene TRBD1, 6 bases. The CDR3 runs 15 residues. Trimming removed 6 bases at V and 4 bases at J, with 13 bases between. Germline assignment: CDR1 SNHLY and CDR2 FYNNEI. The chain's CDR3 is CASSADRTGANVLTF. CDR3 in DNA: TGTGCCAGCAGCGCGGACAGAACCGGGGCCAACGTCCTGACTTTC.

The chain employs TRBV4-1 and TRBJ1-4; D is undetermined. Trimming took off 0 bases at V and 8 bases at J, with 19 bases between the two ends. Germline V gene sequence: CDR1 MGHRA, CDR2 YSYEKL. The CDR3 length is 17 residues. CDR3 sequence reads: CASSQDSGWVSSEKLFF. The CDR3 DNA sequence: TGCGCCAGCAGCCAAGATTCCGGGTGGGTCAGCAGCGAAAAACTGTTTTTT.

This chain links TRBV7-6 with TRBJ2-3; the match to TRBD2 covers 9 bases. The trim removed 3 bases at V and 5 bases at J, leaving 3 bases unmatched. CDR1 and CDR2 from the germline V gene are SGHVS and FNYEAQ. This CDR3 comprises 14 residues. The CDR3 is CASSFSGGEDTQYF. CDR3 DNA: TGTGCCAGCAGCTTTAGCGGGGGTGAAGATACGCAGTATTTT.

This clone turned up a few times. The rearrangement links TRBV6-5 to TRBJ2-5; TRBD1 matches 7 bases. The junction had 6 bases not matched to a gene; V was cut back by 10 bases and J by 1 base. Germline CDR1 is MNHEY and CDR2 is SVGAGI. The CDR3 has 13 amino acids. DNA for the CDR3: TGTGCCACCCTGACAGGGATCCAAGAGACCCAGTACTTC. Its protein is CATLTGIQETQYF.

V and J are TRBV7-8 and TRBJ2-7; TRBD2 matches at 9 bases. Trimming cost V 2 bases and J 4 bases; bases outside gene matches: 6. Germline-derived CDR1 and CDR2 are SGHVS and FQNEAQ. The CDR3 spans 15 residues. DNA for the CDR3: TGTGCCAGCAGCTTACGGCTAGCGGGGATTTACGAGCAGTACTTC. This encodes CASSLRLAGIYEQYF.

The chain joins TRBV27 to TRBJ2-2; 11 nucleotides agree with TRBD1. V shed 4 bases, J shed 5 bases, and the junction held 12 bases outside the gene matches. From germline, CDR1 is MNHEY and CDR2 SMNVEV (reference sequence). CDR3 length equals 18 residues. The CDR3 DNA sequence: TGTGCCAGCAGTTCTGAGGACAGGGGGCGCGAATGGACCGGGGAGCTGTTTTTT. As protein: CASSSEDRGREWTGELFF.

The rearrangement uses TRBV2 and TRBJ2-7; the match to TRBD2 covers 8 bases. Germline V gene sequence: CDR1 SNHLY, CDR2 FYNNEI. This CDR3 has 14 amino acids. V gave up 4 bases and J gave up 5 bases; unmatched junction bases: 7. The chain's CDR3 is CASSVSGAGNEQYF. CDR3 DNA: TGTGCCAGCAGTGTTAGCGGGGCGGGAAACGAGCAGTACTTC.

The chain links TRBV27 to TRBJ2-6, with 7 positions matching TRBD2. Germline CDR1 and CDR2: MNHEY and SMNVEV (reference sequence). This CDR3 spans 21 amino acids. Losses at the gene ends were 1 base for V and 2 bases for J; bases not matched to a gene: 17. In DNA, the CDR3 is TGTGCCAGCAGTTTATGGGTGAGCCCCCAGTGGGGGGGAGCTGGGGCCAACGTCCTGACTTTC. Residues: CASSLWVSPQWGGAGANVLTF.

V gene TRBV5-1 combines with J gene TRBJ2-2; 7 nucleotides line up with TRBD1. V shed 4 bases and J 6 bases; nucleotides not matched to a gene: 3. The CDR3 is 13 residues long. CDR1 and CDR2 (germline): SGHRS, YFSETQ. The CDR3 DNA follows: TGCGCCAGCAGCAACAGGGGAGCCGGGGAGCTGTTTTTT. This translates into CASSNRGAGELFF.

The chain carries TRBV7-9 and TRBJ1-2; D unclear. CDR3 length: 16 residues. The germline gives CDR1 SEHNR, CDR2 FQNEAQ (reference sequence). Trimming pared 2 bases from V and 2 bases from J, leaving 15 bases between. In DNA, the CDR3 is TGTGCCAGCAGCTTATTCCGCCAAGCCGCAAACTATGGCTACACCTTC. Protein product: CASSLFRQAANYGYTF.

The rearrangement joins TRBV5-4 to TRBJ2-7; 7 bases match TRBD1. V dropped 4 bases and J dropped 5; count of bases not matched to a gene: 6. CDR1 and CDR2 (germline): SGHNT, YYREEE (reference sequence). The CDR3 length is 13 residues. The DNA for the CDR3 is TGTGCCAGCAGCCGGGACAGCAACAACGAGCAGTACTTC. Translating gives CASSRDSNNEQYF.

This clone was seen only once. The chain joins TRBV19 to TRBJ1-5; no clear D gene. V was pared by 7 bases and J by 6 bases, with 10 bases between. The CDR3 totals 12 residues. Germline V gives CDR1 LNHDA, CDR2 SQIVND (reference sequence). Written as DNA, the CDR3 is TGTGCCAGTACCCCGACTGGTCAGCCCCAGCATTTT. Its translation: CASTPTGQPQHF.

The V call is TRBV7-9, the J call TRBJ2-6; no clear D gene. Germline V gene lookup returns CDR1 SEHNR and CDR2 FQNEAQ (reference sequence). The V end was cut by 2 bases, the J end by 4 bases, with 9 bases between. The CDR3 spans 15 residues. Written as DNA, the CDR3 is TGTGCCAGCAGCTTATCGGGTGCGGGGGCCAACGTCCTGACTTTC. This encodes CASSLSGAGANVLTF.

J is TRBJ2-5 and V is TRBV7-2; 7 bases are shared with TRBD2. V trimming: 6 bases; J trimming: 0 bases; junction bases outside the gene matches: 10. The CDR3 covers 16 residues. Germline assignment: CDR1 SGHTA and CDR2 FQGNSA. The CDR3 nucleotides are TGTGCCAGCAGATGGGGGGAGAGCGGGAACCAAGAGACCCAGTACTTC. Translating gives CASRWGESGNQETQYF.

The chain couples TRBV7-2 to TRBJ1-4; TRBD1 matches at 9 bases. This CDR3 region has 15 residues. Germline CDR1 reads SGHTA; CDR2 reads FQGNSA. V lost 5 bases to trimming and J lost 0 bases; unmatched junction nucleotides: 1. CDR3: CASSRQGATNEKLFF. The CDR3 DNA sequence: TGTGCCAGCAGCCGACAGGGGGCAACTAATGAAAAACTGTTTTTT.

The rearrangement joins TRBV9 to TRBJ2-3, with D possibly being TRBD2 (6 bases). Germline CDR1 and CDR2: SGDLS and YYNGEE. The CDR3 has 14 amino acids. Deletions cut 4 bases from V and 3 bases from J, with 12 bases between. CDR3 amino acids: CASSQGLSTDTQYF. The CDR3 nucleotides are TGTGCCAGCAGCCAAGGACTATCTACAGATACGCAGTATTTT.